This T cell receptor beta chain was recovered during a study of response to subunit inactivated influenza vaccine. MiXCR was run by TCRdb on the RT-PCR reads, yielding one entry per CDR3 protein. The sample comprises roughly 570,000 distinct CDR3 sequences, approximately 14% of which are singletons, and 11% rests with the top ten. The CDR3 consists of 14 residues. Per the germline V gene, CDR1 is SGHRS and CDR2 is YFSETQ. V gave up 4 bases and J gave up 9 bases, with 17 bases separating them. J is TRBJ2-4 and V is TRBV5-1; the D gene is possibly TRBD2 (7 bases). The TCR originated in a man between 45 and 60 years old who received an inactivated influenza vaccine. The input for sequencing was PBMCs from blood, taken 11 to 12 days after vaccination. The DNA of the CDR3 is TGCGCCAGCAGCGCCGGGGGCGGGGGTGTCATTCAGTACTTC. Its protein product is CASSAGGGGVIQYF.